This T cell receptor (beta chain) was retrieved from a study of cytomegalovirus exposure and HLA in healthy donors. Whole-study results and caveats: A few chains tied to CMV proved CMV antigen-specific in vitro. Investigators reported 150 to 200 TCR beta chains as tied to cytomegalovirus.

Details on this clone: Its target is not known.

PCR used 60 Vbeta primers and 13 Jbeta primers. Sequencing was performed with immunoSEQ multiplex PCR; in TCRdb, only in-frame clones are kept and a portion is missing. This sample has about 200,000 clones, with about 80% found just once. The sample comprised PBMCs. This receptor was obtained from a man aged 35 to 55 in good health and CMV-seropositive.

The CDR3 loop is CASSPWTGSFQPSSYNSPLHF. The CDR3 bases are TGTGCCAGCAGCCCGTGGACAGGCAGTTTTCAGCCGAGTTCCTATAATTCACCCCTCCACTTT. This chain joins TRBV7-3 and TRBJ1-6; 7 positions match TRBD1. The trim removed 5 bases at V and 1 base at J, leaving 20 bases unmatched. The CDR3 contains 21 residues. Germline CDR1 SGHTA, CDR2 FQGTGA.